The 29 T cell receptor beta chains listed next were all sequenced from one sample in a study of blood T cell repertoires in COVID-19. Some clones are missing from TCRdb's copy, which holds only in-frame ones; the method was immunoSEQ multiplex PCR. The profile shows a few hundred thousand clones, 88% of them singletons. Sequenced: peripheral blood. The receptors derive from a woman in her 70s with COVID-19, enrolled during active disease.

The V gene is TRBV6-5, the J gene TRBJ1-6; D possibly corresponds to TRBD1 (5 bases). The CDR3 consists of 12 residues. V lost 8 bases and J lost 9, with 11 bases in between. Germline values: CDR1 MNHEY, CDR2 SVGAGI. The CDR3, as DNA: TGTGCCAGCGGGGCCCGTGGTTCACCCCTCCACTTT. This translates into CASGARGSPLHF.

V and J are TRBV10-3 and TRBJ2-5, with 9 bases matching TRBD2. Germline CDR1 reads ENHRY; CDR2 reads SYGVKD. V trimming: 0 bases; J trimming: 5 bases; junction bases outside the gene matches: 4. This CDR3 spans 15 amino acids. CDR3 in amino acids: CAISESALAGETQYF. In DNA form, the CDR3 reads TGTGCCATCAGTGAGTCTGCCCTAGCGGGGGAGACCCAGTACTTC.

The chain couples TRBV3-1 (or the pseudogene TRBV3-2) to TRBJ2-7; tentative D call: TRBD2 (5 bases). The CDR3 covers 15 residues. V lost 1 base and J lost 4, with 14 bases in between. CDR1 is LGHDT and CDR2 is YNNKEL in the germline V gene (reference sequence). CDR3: CASSQAAQRFYEQYF. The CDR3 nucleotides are TGTGCCAGCAGCCAAGCAGCCCAGCGGTTTTACGAGCAGTACTTC.

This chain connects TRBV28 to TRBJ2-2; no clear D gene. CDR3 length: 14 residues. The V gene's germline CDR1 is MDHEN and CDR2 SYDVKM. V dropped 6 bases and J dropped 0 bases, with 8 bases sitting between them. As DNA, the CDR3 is TGTGCCAGCAGAAAAGCGTCGAACACCGGGGAGCTGTTTTTT. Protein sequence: CASRKASNTGELFF.

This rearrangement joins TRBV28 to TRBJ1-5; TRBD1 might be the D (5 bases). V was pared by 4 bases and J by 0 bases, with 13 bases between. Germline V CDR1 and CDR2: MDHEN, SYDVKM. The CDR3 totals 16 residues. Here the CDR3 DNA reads TGTGCCAGCAGTTCATCCGACAGTTATAGCAATCAGCCCCAGCATTTT. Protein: CASSSSDSYSNQPQHF. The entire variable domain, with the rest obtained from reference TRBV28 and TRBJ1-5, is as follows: DVKVTQSSRYLVKRTGEKVFLECVQDMDHENMFWYRQDPGLGLRLIYFSYDVKMKEKGDIPEGYSVSREKKERFSLILESASTNQTSMYLCASSSSDSYSNQPQHFGDGTRLSIL.

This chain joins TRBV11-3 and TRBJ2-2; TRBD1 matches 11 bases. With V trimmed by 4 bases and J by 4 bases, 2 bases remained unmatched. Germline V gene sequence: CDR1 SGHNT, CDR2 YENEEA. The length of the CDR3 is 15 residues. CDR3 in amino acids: CASSSGTGGTGELFF. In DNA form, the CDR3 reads TGTGCCAGCAGCTCCGGGACAGGGGGCACCGGGGAGCTGTTTTTT.

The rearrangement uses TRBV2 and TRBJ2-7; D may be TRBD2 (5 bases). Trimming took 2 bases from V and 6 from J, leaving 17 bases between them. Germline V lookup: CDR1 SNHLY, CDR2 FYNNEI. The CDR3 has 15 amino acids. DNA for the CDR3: TGTGCCAGCAGTGAAAGACCTCGGTCGGGGTCCGAGCAGTACTTC. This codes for CASSERPRSGSEQYF.

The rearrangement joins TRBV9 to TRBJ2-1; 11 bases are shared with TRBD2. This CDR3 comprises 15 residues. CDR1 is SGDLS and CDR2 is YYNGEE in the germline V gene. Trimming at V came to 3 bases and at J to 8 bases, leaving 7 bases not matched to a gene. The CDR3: CASSARLAGGDEQFF. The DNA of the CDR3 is TGTGCCAGCAGCGCGCGGCTAGCGGGGGGTGATGAGCAGTTCTTC.

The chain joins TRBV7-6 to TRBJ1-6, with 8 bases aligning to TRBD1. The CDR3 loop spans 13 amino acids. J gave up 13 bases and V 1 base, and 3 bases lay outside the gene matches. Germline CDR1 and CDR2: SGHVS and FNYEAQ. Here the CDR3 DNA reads TGTGCCAGCAGCTTAGGGACAGGGCGGCCCCTCCACTTT. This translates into CASSLGTGRPLHF.

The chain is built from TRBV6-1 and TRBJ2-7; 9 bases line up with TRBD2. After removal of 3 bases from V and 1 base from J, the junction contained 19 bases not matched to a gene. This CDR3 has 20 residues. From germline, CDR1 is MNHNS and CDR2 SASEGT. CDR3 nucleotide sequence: TGTGCCAGCAGTGACCCGGTAAGACGGAATTTAGCGGGAGTATCCTACGAGCAGTACTTC. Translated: CASSDPVRRNLAGVSYEQYF.

CDR3 nucleotide sequence: TGTGCCAGCAGCGGACAGGGGGCGGTTATAGATACGCAGTATTTT. It is translated as CASSGQGAVIDTQYF. The chain carries TRBV9 and TRBJ2-3, with 10 bases fitting TRBD1. Germline V gene sequence: CDR1 SGDLS, CDR2 YYNGEE. CDR3 length: 15 residues. After removal of 3 bases from V and 5 bases from J, the junction contained 6 bases not matched to a gene.

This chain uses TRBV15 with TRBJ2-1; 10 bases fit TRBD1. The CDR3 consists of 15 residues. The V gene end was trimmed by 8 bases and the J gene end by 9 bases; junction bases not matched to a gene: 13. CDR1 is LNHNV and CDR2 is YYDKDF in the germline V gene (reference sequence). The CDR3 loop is CATVRQGAWQGEQFF. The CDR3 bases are TGTGCCACCGTTAGACAGGGGGCGTGGCAAGGTGAGCAGTTCTTC.

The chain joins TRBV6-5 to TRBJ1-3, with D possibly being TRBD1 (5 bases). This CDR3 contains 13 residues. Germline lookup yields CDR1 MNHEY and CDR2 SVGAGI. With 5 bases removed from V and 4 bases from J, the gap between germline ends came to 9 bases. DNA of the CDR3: TGTGCCAGCAGTAGGGGATCGGGAAACACCATATATTTT. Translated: CASSRGSGNTIYF.

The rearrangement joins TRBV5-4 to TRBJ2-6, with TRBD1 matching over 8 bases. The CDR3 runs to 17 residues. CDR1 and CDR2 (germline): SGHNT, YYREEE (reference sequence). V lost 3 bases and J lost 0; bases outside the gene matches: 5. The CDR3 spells CASSSGQGPSGANVLTF. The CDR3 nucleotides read TGTGCCAGCAGCTCCGGACAGGGCCCCTCTGGGGCCAACGTCCTGACTTTC.

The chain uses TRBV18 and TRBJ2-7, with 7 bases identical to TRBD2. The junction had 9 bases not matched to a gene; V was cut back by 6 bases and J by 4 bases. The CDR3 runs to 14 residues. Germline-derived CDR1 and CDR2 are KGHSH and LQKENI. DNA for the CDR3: TGTGCCAGCTCTCGGGGGGAGGAAGGATACGAGCAGTACTTC. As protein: CASSRGEEGYEQYF.

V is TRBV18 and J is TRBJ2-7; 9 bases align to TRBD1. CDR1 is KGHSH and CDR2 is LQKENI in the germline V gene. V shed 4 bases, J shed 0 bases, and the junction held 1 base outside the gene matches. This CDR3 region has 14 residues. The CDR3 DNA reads TGTGCCAGCTCACGACAGGGGGACTCCTACGAGCAGTACTTC. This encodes CASSRQGDSYEQYF.

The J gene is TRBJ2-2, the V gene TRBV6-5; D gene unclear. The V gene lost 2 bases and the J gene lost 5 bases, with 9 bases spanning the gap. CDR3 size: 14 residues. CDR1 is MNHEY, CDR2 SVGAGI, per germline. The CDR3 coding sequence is TGTGCCAGCAGTTACAGAGCAGCGACCGGGGAGCTGTTTTTT. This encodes CASSYRAATGELFF.

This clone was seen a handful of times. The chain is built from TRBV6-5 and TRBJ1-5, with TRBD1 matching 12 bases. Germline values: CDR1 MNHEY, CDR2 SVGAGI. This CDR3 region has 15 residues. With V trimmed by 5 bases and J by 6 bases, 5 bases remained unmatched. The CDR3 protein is CASSPGTGGGQPQHF. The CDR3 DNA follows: TGTGCCAGCAGTCCTGGGACAGGGGGCGGTCAGCCCCAGCATTTT.

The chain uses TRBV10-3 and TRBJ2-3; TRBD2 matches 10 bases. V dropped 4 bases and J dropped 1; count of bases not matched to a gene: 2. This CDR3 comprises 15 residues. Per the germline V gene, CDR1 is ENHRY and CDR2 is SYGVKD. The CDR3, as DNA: TGTGCCATCAGTGCCGGGACTAGCGGCACAGATACGCAGTATTTT. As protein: CAISAGTSGTDTQYF.

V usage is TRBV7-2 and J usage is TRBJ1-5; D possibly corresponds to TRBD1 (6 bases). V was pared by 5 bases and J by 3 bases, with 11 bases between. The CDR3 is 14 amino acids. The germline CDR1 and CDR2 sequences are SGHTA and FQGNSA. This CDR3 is CASSQQGPNQPQHF. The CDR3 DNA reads TGTGCCAGCAGCCAACAGGGTCCCAATCAGCCCCAGCATTTT.

The CDR3 loop reads CASSLERGTYGYTF. The CDR3 DNA reads TGCGCCAGCAGCTTGGAAAGGGGAACCTATGGCTACACCTTC. The rearrangement uses TRBV5-1 and TRBJ1-2, with a possible D match to TRBD1 (5 bases). Germline loops: CDR1 SGHRS, CDR2 YFSETQ. The CDR3 is made up of 14 amino acids. Trimming shortened V by 0 bases and J by 4 bases, and 10 bases separated the two germline ends.

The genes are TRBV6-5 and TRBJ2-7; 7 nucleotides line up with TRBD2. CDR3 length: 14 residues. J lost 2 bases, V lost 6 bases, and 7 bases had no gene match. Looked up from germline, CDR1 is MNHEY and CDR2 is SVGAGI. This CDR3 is CASSAGAWTYEQYF. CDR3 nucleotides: TGTGCCAGCAGCGCGGGAGCGTGGACCTACGAGCAGTACTTC.

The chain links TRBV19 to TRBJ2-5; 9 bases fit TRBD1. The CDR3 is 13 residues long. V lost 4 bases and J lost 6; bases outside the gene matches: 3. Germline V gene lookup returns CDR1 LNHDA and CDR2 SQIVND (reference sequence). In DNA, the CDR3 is TGTGCCAGTAGTACGGGACAGGGACAGACCCAGTACTTC. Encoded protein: CASSTGQGQTQYF. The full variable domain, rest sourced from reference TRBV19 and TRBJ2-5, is DGGITQSPKYLFRKEGQNVTLSCEQNLNHDAMYWYRQDPGQGLRLIYYSQIVNDFQKGDIAEGYSVSREKKESFPLTVTSAQKNPTAFYLCASSTGQGQTQYFGPGTRLLVL.

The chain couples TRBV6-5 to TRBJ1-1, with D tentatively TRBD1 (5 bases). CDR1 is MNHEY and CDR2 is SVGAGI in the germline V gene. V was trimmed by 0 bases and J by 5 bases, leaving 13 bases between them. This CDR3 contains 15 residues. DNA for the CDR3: TGTGCCAGCAGTTACTCGACCGGGGGTCGAACTGAAGCTTTCTTT. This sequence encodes CASSYSTGGRTEAFF.

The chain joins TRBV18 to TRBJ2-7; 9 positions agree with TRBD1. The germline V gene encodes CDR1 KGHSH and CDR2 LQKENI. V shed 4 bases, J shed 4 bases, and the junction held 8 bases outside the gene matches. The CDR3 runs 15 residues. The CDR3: CASSRTGTGNYEQYF. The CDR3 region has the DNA TGTGCCAGCTCACGGACCGGGACAGGGAATTACGAGCAGTACTTC.

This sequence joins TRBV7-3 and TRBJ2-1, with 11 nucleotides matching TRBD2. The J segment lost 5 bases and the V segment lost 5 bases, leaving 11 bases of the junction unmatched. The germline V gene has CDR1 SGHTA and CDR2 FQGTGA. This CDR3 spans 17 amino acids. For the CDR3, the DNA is TGTGCCAGCAGCCGAGAGGAGACTAGCGGGGAAGACAATGAGCAGTTCTTC. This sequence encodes CASSREETSGEDNEQFF.

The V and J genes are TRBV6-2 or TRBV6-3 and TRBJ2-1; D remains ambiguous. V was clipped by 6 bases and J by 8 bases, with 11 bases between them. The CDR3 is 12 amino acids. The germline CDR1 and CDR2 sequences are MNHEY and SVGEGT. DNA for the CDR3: TGTGCCAGCAGCCCCTCGCAGTATGAGCAGTTCTTC. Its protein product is CASSPSQYEQFF.

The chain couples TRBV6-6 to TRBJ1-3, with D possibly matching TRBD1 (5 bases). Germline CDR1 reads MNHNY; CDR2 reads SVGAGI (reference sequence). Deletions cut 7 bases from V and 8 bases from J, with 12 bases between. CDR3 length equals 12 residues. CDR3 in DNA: TGTGCCAGCAACATCAGGGAGGACACCATATATTTT. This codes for CASNIREDTIYF.

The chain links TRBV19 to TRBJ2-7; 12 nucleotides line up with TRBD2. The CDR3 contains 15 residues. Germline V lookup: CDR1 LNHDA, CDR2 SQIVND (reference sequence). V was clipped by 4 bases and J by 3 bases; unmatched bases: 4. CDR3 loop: CASSTRLAGDYEQYF. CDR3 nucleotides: TGTGCCAGTAGTACGAGACTAGCGGGGGACTACGAGCAGTACTTC.